This T cell receptor beta chain was sequenced for a study of blood T cell repertoires in COVID-19. Study at large: Italy, Spain and the United States were the sources of the convalescent and acute COVID-19 samples.

Authors' methods: Reference gene primer amplification in the assay estimated nucleated cell counts. Clones were sequenced by immunoSEQ multiplex PCR, and TCRdb holds only the in-frame ones, with some missing. Clone size and V and J calls were adopted from that table, with D and trimming inferred from the DNA. The sample has 450,000 or so clones, 90% seen once. Trimming pared 3 bases from V and 3 bases from J, leaving 12 bases between. CDR3 length: 15 residues. The germline gives CDR1 KGHSH, CDR2 LQKENI. The sequenced material came from PBMCs or T cells enriched from blood (not recorded which). The sequence was obtained from a man aged 18 to 29 who had recovered from COVID-19. The chain employs TRBV18 and TRBJ1-5; the D gene is possibly TRBD1 (5 bases). This CDR3 is CASSPLDSYNQPQHF. In DNA, the CDR3 is TGTGCCAGCTCACCTCTCGACAGTTACAATCAGCCCCAGCATTTT.